Below are 29 T cell receptor beta chains sequenced from a single sample in a study of T-cell memory formation after mild COVID-19 (dated by TCRdb to the early 2020s). Library preparation was by 5' RACE. Data came from an Illumina NovaSeq 6000. The public reads were reanalyzed by TCRdb: fastp trimming at Q25, MiXCR alignment, in-frame beta chains only. Entries that share a CDR3 protein sequence are merged under the most common genes and DNA. The sample table contains about 350,000 distinct CDR3 sequences; only one count was recorded for 13% to 15% of them. Approximately 20% of the sample comes from the top ten. Sequenced material: PBMCs or a T cell subset sorted from them (not recorded which). These receptors were obtained from a man between 18 and 29 years old who had mild COVID-19 (a few samples of this study predate the infection). The sample titles of this study are shuffled in the database, so cell type and time point are left out; the donor was told from shared clones.

The chain carries TRBV14 and TRBJ1-2, with D possibly being TRBD1 (5 bases). The CDR3 has 13 amino acids. V shed 1 base and J shed 4 bases, with 7 bases lying between them. The V gene's germline CDR1 is SGHDN and CDR2 FVKESK. The CDR3 nucleotides are TGTGCCAGCAGCCAAGGCAGGGTCTATGGCTACACCTTC. Its protein is CASSQGRVYGYTF.

A few counts support this clonotype. CDR3 loop: CASSAPGTGGRDEAFF. The CDR3 DNA reads as TGTGCCAGCAGCGCACCCGGGACAGGGGGACGGGATGAAGCTTTCTTT. The rearrangement links TRBV7-9 to TRBJ1-1, with 11 bases fitting TRBD1. The CDR3 has 16 amino acids. Unmatched junction bases numbered 12, after V lost 5 bases and J lost 7 bases. Per the germline V gene, CDR1 is SEHNR and CDR2 is FQNEAQ (reference sequence).

In its sample, this clonotype was seen many times. This sequence joins TRBV5-1 and TRBJ2-5; 7 positions agree with TRBD2. V shed 5 bases, J shed 5 bases, and the junction held 15 bases outside the gene matches. Per germline, CDR1 SGHRS and CDR2 YFSETQ. The CDR3 is 16 amino acids. The CDR3 nucleotides are TGCGCCAGCAGTCGCGGTAACTCGGGGGGAATGGAGACCCAGTACTTC. This translates into CASSRGNSGGMETQYF.

The rearrangement joins TRBV25-1 to TRBJ2-3; D is uncertain. The V end was cut by 3 bases, the J end by 5 bases, with 6 bases between. This CDR3 spans 12 amino acids. Germline V gives CDR1 MGHDK, CDR2 SYGVNS. Here the CDR3 reads CASSDIQDTQYF. The CDR3 bases are TGTGCCAGCAGTGATATACAAGATACGCAGTATTTT.

The rearrangement uses TRBV7-2 and TRBJ2-5, with 7 bases aligning to TRBD1. The V segment lost 5 bases and the J segment 4 bases; nucleotides outside the gene matches: 4. The CDR3 is 13 residues long. Germline CDR1 SGHTA, CDR2 FQGNSA. The chain's CDR3 is CASSPRQGETQYF. CDR3 coding DNA: TGTGCCAGCAGCCCTCGACAGGGAGAGACCCAGTACTTC.

The chain has TRBV5-1 and TRBJ2-7; D ambiguous. The CDR3 consists of 14 residues. CDR1 and CDR2 from the germline V gene are SGHRS and YFSETQ. V was pared by 4 bases and J by 0 bases, with 11 bases between. This CDR3 reads CASSHSVGSYEQYF. CDR3 bases: TGCGCCAGCAGCCACTCCGTGGGCTCCTACGAGCAGTACTTC.

This clonotype was recorded at least ten times. V is TRBV5-1 and J is TRBJ1-1; 7 bases are shared with TRBD1. Trimming removed 3 bases from V and 7 bases from J; junction bases left unmatched: 12. The CDR3 totals 15 residues. Germline V lookup: CDR1 SGHRS, CDR2 YFSETQ. CDR3 in amino acids: CASSSRDSANLEAFF. Here the CDR3 DNA reads TGCGCCAGCAGCTCCAGGGACAGTGCGAACCTTGAAGCTTTCTTT.

This clonotype was picked up many times. This sequence joins TRBV12-3 or TRBV12-4 and TRBJ2-4; D assignment may be TRBD1 or TRBD2 (6 bases each). The V gene lost 7 bases and the J gene lost 8 bases, with 18 bases spanning the gap. This CDR3 comprises 14 residues. CDR3 sequence reads: CASTTTGGGHIQYF. CDR3 nucleotide sequence: TGTGCCAGCACCACCACTGGAGGGGGTCACATTCAGTACTTC.

This chain uses TRBV12-3 or TRBV12-4 with TRBJ2-1; D is perhaps TRBD1 or TRBD2 (5 bases each). The CDR3 is 14 amino acids. The V end was cut by 7 bases, the J end by 9 bases, with 19 bases between. The CDR3 region is CASTGWGTEGEQFF. The CDR3 bases are TGTGCCAGCACCGGATGGGGCACCGAGGGTGAGCAGTTCTTC.

The chain has TRBV6-2 or TRBV6-3 and TRBJ2-2; D is undetermined. In germline, CDR1 is MNHEY, CDR2 SVGEGT. V was trimmed by 0 bases and J by 0 bases, leaving 8 bases between them. The CDR3 is 16 amino acids. The CDR3 DNA sequence: TGTGCCAGCAGTTACTCGAGCATATCGAACACCGGGGAGCTGTTTTTT. This encodes CASSYSSISNTGELFF.

The genes are TRBV7-6 and TRBJ2-5; TRBD1 aligns across 9 bases. The trim removed 4 bases at V and 4 bases at J, leaving 7 bases unmatched. The CDR3 is 15 amino acids. Germline loops: CDR1 SGHVS, CDR2 FNYEAQ. The DNA of the CDR3 is TGTGCCAGCAGCTCCCGGACAGGGGATCGAGAGACCCAGTACTTC. Translated, it gives CASSSRTGDRETQYF.

V usage is TRBV19 and J usage is TRBJ1-1; no firm D call. This CDR3 region has 14 residues. Germline lookup yields CDR1 LNHDA and CDR2 SQIVND (reference sequence). Trimming pared 5 bases from V and 1 base from J, leaving 11 bases between. The CDR3 sequence: CASSQPVSNTEAFF. The CDR3 region has the DNA TGTGCCAGTAGTCAACCAGTCTCGAACACTGAAGCTTTCTTT.

V and J are TRBV6-5 and TRBJ2-2, with D possibly being TRBD1 or TRBD2 (6 bases each). The CDR3 sequence is 13 residues long. In germline, CDR1 is MNHEY, CDR2 SVGAGI. The V gene lost 2 bases and the J gene lost 7 bases, with 8 bases spanning the gap. CDR3 loop: CASSYEGGGELFF. CDR3 bases: TGTGCCAGCAGTTACGAGGGGGGCGGGGAGCTGTTTTTT.

This clonotype turned up a few times. The chain couples TRBV5-1 to TRBJ1-1; perhaps TRBD1 as D (5 bases). The CDR3 is 11 residues long. V was pared by 7 bases and J by 8 bases, with 12 bases between. The V gene's germline CDR1 is SGHRS and CDR2 YFSETQ. The chain's CDR3 is CASAVQGEAFF. The CDR3 DNA is TGCGCCAGCGCCGTCCAGGGCGAAGCTTTCTTT.

The CDR3 bases are TGTGCCAGCAGCTCGGACAGACGCACAGATACGCAGTATTTT. It specifies CASSSDRRTDTQYF. The gene calls are TRBV7-2 and TRBJ2-3; tentative D call: TRBD1 (6 bases). This CDR3 is built from 14 residues. The V gene's germline CDR1 is SGHTA and CDR2 FQGNSA. The V end lost 4 bases, the J end lost 1 base, and 9 bases lay between the germline ends.

This chain uses TRBV19 with TRBJ1-6; 7 bases agree with TRBD1. Per germline, CDR1 LNHDA and CDR2 SQIVND (reference sequence). Trimming cost V 7 bases and J 8 bases; bases outside gene matches: 2. The CDR3 contains 12 residues. The chain's CDR3 is CASNTGDSPLHF. CDR3 bases: TGTGCCAGTAACACAGGGGATTCACCCCTCCACTTT.

This chain connects TRBV7-9 to TRBJ1-1; TRBD1 matches 8 bases. The CDR3 runs to 15 residues. The V segment lost 5 bases and the J segment 1 base; nucleotides outside the gene matches: 6. Germline V gene data show CDR1 as SEHNR and CDR2 as FQNEAQ (reference sequence). The DNA for the CDR3 is TGTGCCAGCAGCGCAGGGGGCAGATCGAACACTGAAGCTTTCTTT. Translation gives CASSAGGRSNTEAFF. Together with reference TRBV7-9 and TRBJ1-1, the CDR3 gives the full variable domain: DTGVSQNPRHKITKRGQNVTFRCDPISEHNRLYWYRQTLGQGPEFLTYFQNEAQLEKSRLLSDRFSAERPKGSFSTLEIQRTEQGDSAMYLCASSAGGRSNTEAFFGQGTRLTVV.

The sample holds a few counts of this clonotype. The chain carries TRBV4-1 and TRBJ1-1; D is unclear. The germline V gene encodes CDR1 MGHRA and CDR2 YSYEKL. The CDR3 consists of 16 residues. The ends were cut back, 0 bases at V and 1 base at J, with 12 bases in the middle. CDR3 in DNA: TGCGCCAGCAGCCAAGATTCGTACCGCAAGAACACTGAAGCTTTCTTT. Its translation is CASSQDSYRKNTEAFF.

The rearrangement uses TRBV5-1 and TRBJ1-2; D is ambiguous. This CDR3 spans 14 amino acids. V lost 0 bases and J 8 bases, leaving 14 bases between the germline ends. Germline-derived CDR1 and CDR2 are SGHRS and YFSETQ. Written as DNA, the CDR3 is TGCGCCAGCAGCTTGGGGGTTCTTCCTAGGGGCTACACCTTC. Protein: CASSLGVLPRGYTF.

The rearrangement links TRBV7-9 to TRBJ2-7, with no clear D. The germline V gene encodes CDR1 SEHNR and CDR2 FQNEAQ (reference sequence). V shed 3 bases and J shed 1 base, with 19 bases lying between them. This CDR3 region has 17 residues. The CDR3 DNA reads TGTGCCAGCAGCTTGTTTTTTCGGTACCCCTCATCCTACGAGCAGTACTTC. Its translation is CASSLFFRYPSSYEQYF.

CDR3 amino acids: CASSLERETDTQYF. The CDR3 coding sequence is TGTGCCAGCAGCTTGGAGAGGGAAACAGATACGCAGTATTTT. This chain links TRBV5-5 with TRBJ2-3, with a tentative D call TRBD2 (5 bases). The CDR3 sequence is 14 residues long. Germline V gives CDR1 SGHKS, CDR2 YYEKEE (reference sequence). Trimming removed 0 bases at V and 3 bases at J, with 8 bases between.

The J gene is TRBJ2-5, the V gene TRBV12-3 or TRBV12-4, with a weak D call TRBD2 (5 bases). Trimming took off 7 bases at V and 3 bases at J, with 21 bases between the two ends. This CDR3 is built from 16 residues. Here the CDR3 reads CASTSMRATDKETQYF. Here the CDR3 DNA reads TGTGCCAGCACCTCGATGAGGGCTACAGACAAAGAGACCCAGTACTTC.

This clonotype was picked up a small number of times. The rearrangement uses TRBV10-3 and TRBJ2-7, with 8 bases identical to TRBD1. Germline assignment: CDR1 ENHRY and CDR2 SYGVKD. This CDR3 spans 15 amino acids. Unmatched junction bases numbered 11, after V lost 7 bases and J lost 3 bases. The CDR3 loop reads CAINGQGPLGYEQYF. CDR3 coding DNA: TGTGCCATCAACGGACAGGGACCCCTAGGCTACGAGCAGTACTTC.

The chain links TRBV7-2 to TRBJ2-1; a weak D match, TRBD2 (5 bases). CDR1 and CDR2 (germline): SGHTA, FQGNSA. This CDR3 comprises 12 residues. Trimming shortened V by 7 bases and J by 7 bases, and 11 bases separated the two germline ends. CDR3 protein: CASTLTGNEQFF. The CDR3, as DNA: TGTGCCAGCACCCTAACGGGGAATGAGCAGTTCTTC.

The gene calls are TRBV7-9 and TRBJ2-1, with 9 bases aligning to TRBD2. CDR1 is SEHNR and CDR2 is FQNEAQ in the germline V gene (reference sequence). J gave up 3 bases and V 6 bases, and 3 bases lay outside the gene matches. The length of the CDR3 is 14 residues. CDR3 sequence reads: CASSGTSYYNEQFF. CDR3 DNA sequence: TGTGCCAGCAGTGGGACTAGCTACTACAATGAGCAGTTCTTC.

The chain uses TRBV18 and TRBJ2-7; 7 nucleotides align to TRBD1. Trimming took 2 bases from V and 1 from J; bases not matched to a gene: 5. The CDR3 extends over 15 amino acids. The germline V gene has CDR1 KGHSH and CDR2 LQKENI. The CDR3 sequence is CASSPRQGSSYEQYV. The CDR3 bases are TGTGCCAGCTCACCAAGACAGGGATCGTCCTACGAGCAGTACGTC.

The CDR3 sequence is CASSSRQGRREQYV. CDR3 nucleotides: TGTGCCAGCAGCTCCCGACAGGGTAGGCGCGAGCAGTACGTC. The rearrangement uses TRBV13 and TRBJ2-7; 7 nucleotides agree with TRBD1. J lost 6 bases, V lost 4 bases, and 9 bases had no gene match. Looked up from germline, CDR1 is PRHDT and CDR2 is FYEKMQ (reference sequence). This CDR3 has 14 residues.

This clonotype showed up just a few times. The CDR3 DNA reads as TGTGCTAGTGGTCCCCCCAACAGGAGACTCACAGATACGCAGTATTTT. Translated: CASGPPNRRLTDTQYF. J is TRBJ2-3 and V is TRBV12-5; TRBD1 might be the D (5 bases). The CDR3 has 16 residues. Per germline, CDR1 LGHNT and CDR2 FRNRAP. The germline V and J ends were trimmed by 5 bases and 2 bases, with 17 bases remaining between them.

V usage is TRBV7-3 and J usage is TRBJ2-3; D gene uncertain. Germline CDR1 and CDR2: SGHTA and FQGTGA. CDR3 length: 14 residues. The V end lost 3 bases, the J end lost 2 bases, and 9 bases lay between the germline ends. CDR3 loop: CASSFGVVTDTQYF. The CDR3 DNA follows: TGTGCCAGCAGCTTTGGGGTTGTCACAGATACGCAGTATTTT.